The 23 T cell receptor beta chains listed next were all sequenced from one sample in a study of blood T cell repertoires in COVID-19. TCRdb's copy holds only in-frame clones and misses some; the assay was immunoSEQ multiplex PCR. The sample consists of around 260,000 clones, approximately 80% of them appearing once. The sequencing input was peripheral blood. The receptor set was obtained from a man in his sixties with acute or convalescent COVID-19.

This chain links TRBV7-2 with TRBJ2-1, with D hard to call. The V gene's germline CDR1 is SGHTA and CDR2 FQGNSA. The CDR3 is 15 amino acids. The germline V and J ends were trimmed by 5 bases and 1 base, with 12 bases remaining between them. The CDR3 nucleotides read TGTGCCAGCAGCCCCCAAGACATTTCCTACAATGAGCAGTTCTTC. Amino acids: CASSPQDISYNEQFF.

This clone was found once. The V call is TRBV29-1, the J call TRBJ1-1; 7 nucleotides match TRBD1. This CDR3 region has 14 residues. Germline V CDR1 and CDR2: SQVTM, ANQGSEA. V dropped 5 bases and J dropped 5; count of bases not matched to a gene: 11. CDR3 in DNA: TGCAGCGTTCCTTGGAACAGGGGTGGGACTGAAGCTTTCTTT. Translating it yields CSVPWNRGGTEAFF.

The chain is built from TRBV6-2 or TRBV6-3 and TRBJ1-1; no firm D call. The CDR3 is made up of 14 amino acids. V lost 0 bases and J lost 5, with 10 bases in between. Per the germline V gene, CDR1 is MNHEY and CDR2 is SVGEGT. CDR3: CASSYSDRGTEAFF. The CDR3 nucleotides read TGTGCCAGCAGTTACTCTGACCGAGGGACTGAAGCTTTCTTT.

This chain uses TRBV5-1 with TRBJ2-1, with D unresolved. Germline lookup yields CDR1 SGHRS and CDR2 YFSETQ. The CDR3 spans 11 residues. V lost 4 bases and J 7 bases, leaving 6 bases between the germline ends. Here the CDR3 reads CASSAGNEQFF. The CDR3 nucleotides read TGCGCCAGCAGCGCCGGGAATGAGCAGTTCTTC. Combining the CDR3 with reference TRBV5-1 and TRBJ2-1 gives the whole variable domain KAGVTQTPRYLIKTRGQQVTLSCSPISGHRSVSWYQQTPGQGLQFLFEYFSETQRNKGNFPGRFSGRQFSNSRSEMNVSTLELGDSALYLCASSAGNEQFFGPGTRLTVL.

This chain joins TRBV20-1 and TRBJ1-2; possibly TRBD1 for D (5 bases). The CDR3 contains 15 residues. Trimming left V 3 bases short and J 2 bases short, with 16 bases between. Germline CDR1 DFQATT, CDR2 SNEGSKA (reference sequence). The CDR3, as DNA: TGCAGTGCTAGTAACAACGTTGGGGCCAACTATGGCTACACCTTC. It codes for CSASNNVGANYGYTF.

The V gene is TRBV6-6, the J gene TRBJ2-1; TRBD2 matches 9 bases. The length of the CDR3 is 14 residues. The germline CDR1 and CDR2 sequences are MNHNY and SVGAGI (reference sequence). The trim removed 5 bases at V and 4 bases at J, leaving 3 bases unmatched. CDR3 amino acids: CASSSGRLYNEQFF. The CDR3 DNA sequence: TGTGCCAGCAGTAGCGGGAGGCTTTACAATGAGCAGTTCTTC.

This sequence joins TRBV7-9 and TRBJ2-5, with D perhaps matching TRBD2 (7 bases). Trimming shortened V by 6 bases and J by 5 bases, and 19 bases separated the two germline ends. CDR3 size: 15 residues. The germline V gene encodes CDR1 SEHNR and CDR2 FQNEAQ (reference sequence). CDR3 DNA: TGTGCCAGCAGAGGGGGGGATTCCCTTGAGGAGACCCAGTACTTC. Translating gives CASRGGDSLEETQYF.

The chain couples TRBV4-2 to TRBJ2-5; 8 bases fit TRBD2. The CDR3 is 17 amino acids. With 1 base clipped from V and 0 bases from J, the junction kept 7 bases outside the gene matches. Germline V gene lookup returns CDR1 LGHNA and CDR2 YNFKEQ. This CDR3 is CASSQVLAEMYQETQYF. The CDR3 region has the DNA TGTGCCAGCAGCCAAGTACTAGCGGAGATGTACCAAGAGACCCAGTACTTC.

The chain employs TRBV3-1 (or the pseudogene TRBV3-2) and TRBJ2-1, with D unclear. This CDR3 spans 13 amino acids. The V gene lost 0 bases and the J gene lost 7 bases, with 7 bases spanning the gap. Germline CDR1 is LGHDT and CDR2 is YNNKEL (reference sequence). For the CDR3, the DNA is TGTGCCAGCAGCCAAGATTCGAGAAATGAGCAGTTCTTC. Translating it yields CASSQDSRNEQFF.

The rearrangement joins TRBV11-2 to TRBJ2-5; D might be TRBD2 (6 bases). The CDR3 contains 14 residues. CDR1 SGHAT and CDR2 FQNNGV come from the germline V gene. Trimming stripped 1 base from V and 3 bases from J, with 9 bases between. The CDR3 reads CASSLAGAEETQYF. The CDR3 region has the DNA TGTGCCAGCAGCTTAGCGGGAGCAGAAGAGACCCAGTACTTC.

The chain carries TRBV30 and TRBJ1-6, with D possibly TRBD1 on 6 matching bases. CDR3 size: 15 residues. Per germline, CDR1 GTSNPN and CDR2 SVGIG (reference sequence). V lost 5 bases, J lost 6 bases, and 17 bases lay in between. The CDR3 spells CAWARGGAGNSPLHF. The CDR3 bases are TGTGCCTGGGCCCGCGGGGGGGCTGGTAATTCACCCCTCCACTTT.

This chain links TRBV28 with TRBJ2-7, with unresolved D. Germline V gene sequence: CDR1 MDHEN, CDR2 SYDVKM. This CDR3 is built from 11 residues. Trimming took 2 bases from V and 7 from J, leaving 6 bases between them. The CDR3 here is CASSLNREQYF. The CDR3 nucleotides are TGTGCCAGCAGTTTAAATAGAGAGCAGTACTTC. The full variable domain, with the rest looked up from reference TRBV28 and TRBJ2-7, is DVKVTQSSRYLVKRTGEKVFLECVQDMDHENMFWYRQDPGLGLRLIYFSYDVKMKEKGDIPEGYSVSREKKERFSLILESASTNQTSMYLCASSLNREQYFGPGTRLTVT.

This chain uses TRBV19 with TRBJ2-7, with 8 nucleotides matching TRBD1. CDR3 size: 13 residues. The germline V gene encodes CDR1 LNHDA and CDR2 SQIVND (reference sequence). Losses at the gene ends were 1 base for V and 5 bases for J; bases not matched to a gene: 1. CDR3 in DNA: TGTGCCAGTAGTATAGGACAGGGGCACGAGCAGTACTTC. Residues: CASSIGQGHEQYF. Full variable domain (missing parts from reference TRBV19 and TRBJ2-7): DGGITQSPKYLFRKEGQNVTLSCEQNLNHDAMYWYRQDPGQGLRLIYYSQIVNDFQKGDIAEGYSVSREKKESFPLTVTSAQKNPTAFYLCASSIGQGHEQYFGPGTRLTVT.

V usage is TRBV7-2 and J usage is TRBJ2-3; TRBD1 is a possible D gene (6 bases). CDR1 and CDR2 from the germline V gene are SGHTA and FQGNSA. The length of the CDR3 is 14 residues. V lost 2 bases to trimming and J lost 6 bases, with 12 bases between them. Here the CDR3 reads CASSLQGWLDTQYF. The CDR3 region has the DNA TGTGCCAGCAGCTTACAGGGGTGGTTGGATACGCAGTATTTT.

The chain uses TRBV4-1 and TRBJ2-7; 11 bases are a match to TRBD1. The CDR3 runs to 15 residues. Per the germline V gene, CDR1 is MGHRA and CDR2 is YSYEKL. J lost 4 bases, V lost 3 bases, and 5 bases had no gene match. CDR3 in amino acids: CASSHVGQGVYEQYF. CDR3 coding DNA: TGCGCCAGCAGCCATGTGGGACAGGGGGTTTACGAGCAGTACTTC.

The rearrangement links TRBV5-4 to TRBJ2-3; D remains ambiguous. The CDR3 has 17 amino acids. Germline V lookup: CDR1 SGHNT, CDR2 YYREEE (reference sequence). V was trimmed by 0 bases and J by 1 base, leaving 15 bases between them. DNA for the CDR3: TGTGCCAGCAGCTTGGTGGCCGCCCCATTGGGCACAGATACGCAGTATTTT. The encoded protein is CASSLVAAPLGTDTQYF.

The chain recombines TRBV5-1 with TRBJ2-7; 8 positions match TRBD1. In germline, CDR1 is SGHRS, CDR2 YFSETQ. There are 13 residues in the CDR3. Trimming at V came to 0 bases and at J to 5 bases, leaving 1 base not matched to a gene. The CDR3 region is CASSLGQGNEQYF. The CDR3 coding sequence is TGCGCCAGCAGCTTGGGACAGGGGAACGAGCAGTACTTC.

This chain uses TRBV10-3 with TRBJ1-5, with 9 bases matching TRBD1. V was clipped by 6 bases and J by 2 bases; unmatched bases: 11. This CDR3 contains 17 residues. Germline values: CDR1 ENHRY, CDR2 SYGVKD. The CDR3 bases are TGTGCCATCAGGGGGGGACAGGGAATTGACGGCAATCAGCCCCAGCATTTT. It yields the protein CAIRGGQGIDGNQPQHF.

The V and J genes are TRBV30 and TRBJ1-1; weak D call: TRBD1 (6 bases). Trimming removed 4 bases from V and 4 bases from J, with 7 bases in between. The CDR3 is made up of 11 amino acids. Germline V gives CDR1 GTSNPN, CDR2 SVGIG (reference sequence). This CDR3 is CAWKGGTEAFF. Here the CDR3 DNA reads TGTGCCTGGAAAGGGGGCACTGAAGCTTTCTTT.

Note on this clone: Other nucleotide sequences from this sample produce the same CDR3. CDR3 amino acids: CASSYRGLSYEQYF. CDR3 coding DNA: TGTGCCAGCAGTTACAGGGGGCTCTCCTACGAGCAGTACTTC. The chain uses TRBV6-5 and TRBJ2-7; 7 bases line up with TRBD1. The CDR3 runs 14 residues. Germline loops: CDR1 MNHEY, CDR2 SVGAGI. J lost 0 bases, V lost 2 bases, and 1 base had no gene match.

In regard to this clone: This sample includes further DNA sequences coding for the same CDR3. V usage is TRBV7-3 and J usage is TRBJ2-1; 8 bases fit TRBD2. The CDR3 runs to 15 residues. The germline V gene has CDR1 SGHTA and CDR2 FQGTGA. V was clipped by 5 bases and J by 0 bases; unmatched bases: 3. This CDR3 reads CASSPSGSSYNEQFF. The CDR3 DNA sequence: TGTGCCAGCAGCCCTAGCGGGTCCTCCTACAATGAGCAGTTCTTC.

This clone was counted only a few times. The V call is TRBV6-2 or TRBV6-3, the J call TRBJ2-7, with D possibly being TRBD2 (5 bases). The CDR3 is 14 amino acids. The germline gives CDR1 MNHEY, CDR2 SVGEGT. Between the trimmed V and J ends, which lost 2 bases and 3 bases, there was a span of 11 bases. CDR3 protein: CASSYREGIYEQYF. CDR3 nucleotide sequence: TGTGCCAGCAGTTACCGGGAAGGGATCTACGAGCAGTACTTC.

The V call is TRBV19, the J call TRBJ1-1; D gene unclear. The germline V gene encodes CDR1 LNHDA and CDR2 SQIVND (reference sequence). The CDR3 runs 13 residues. The V end was cut by 1 base, the J end by 4 bases, with 7 bases between. The chain's CDR3 is CASSIAATTEAFF. The CDR3 DNA sequence: TGTGCCAGTAGTATAGCCGCTACCACTGAAGCTTTCTTT.